The clone carrying this T cell receptor (beta chain) was found many times. What it binds is unknown. The data stem from a study of T cells after posttransplantation cyclophosphamide. This related bone marrow graft donor gave peripheral blood on the day of marrow donation. The study, taken as a whole, reports: TRB overlap between skin or GI tissue T cells and blood was limited. After PTCy, TRB diversity resembled that of CNI/methotrexate controls.

CDR1 is MNHNS and CDR2 is SASEGT in the germline V gene. The V gene end was trimmed by 9 bases and the J gene end by 1 base; junction bases not matched to a gene: 7. This CDR3 comprises 14 residues. Profiled with immunoSEQ multiplex PCR; TCRdb holds only in-frame clones, not every one. The sample presents 40,000 to 45,000 clones, none singletons. V gene TRBV6-1 combines with J gene TRBJ1-1; TRBD1 matches at 8 bases. Material: PBMCs. The clonotype was recovered from a man in his forties or fifties in good health, CMV-negative, and a related stem cell transplant donor. Written as DNA, the CDR3 is TGTGCCAGTACCTTTGGACAGGGGAACACTGAAGCTTTCTTT. This sequence encodes CASTFGQGNTEAFF.